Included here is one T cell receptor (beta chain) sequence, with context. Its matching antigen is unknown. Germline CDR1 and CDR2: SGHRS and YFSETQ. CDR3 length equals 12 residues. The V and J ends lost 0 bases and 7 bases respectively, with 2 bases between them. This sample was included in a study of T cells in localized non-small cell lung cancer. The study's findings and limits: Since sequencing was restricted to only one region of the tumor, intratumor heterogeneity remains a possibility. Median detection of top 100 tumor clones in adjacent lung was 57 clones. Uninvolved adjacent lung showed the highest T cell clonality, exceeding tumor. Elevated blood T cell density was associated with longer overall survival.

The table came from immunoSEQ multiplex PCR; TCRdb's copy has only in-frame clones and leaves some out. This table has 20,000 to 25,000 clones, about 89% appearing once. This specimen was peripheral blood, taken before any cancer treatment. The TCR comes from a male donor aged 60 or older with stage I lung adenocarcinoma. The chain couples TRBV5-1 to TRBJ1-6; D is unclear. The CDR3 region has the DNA TGCGCCAGCAGCTTGGAAAATTCACCCCTCCACTTT. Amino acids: CASSLENSPLHF.